These 10 T cell receptor beta chains were all obtained from the same sample, sequenced in a study of T cell responses to AZD1222 COVID-19 vaccine. Produced via immunoSEQ multiplex PCR; TCRdb's table is partial and in-frame only. The table lists approximately 120,000 clones, approximately 90% of them singletons. The sample here was peripheral blood, taken on day 0 of AZD1222 vaccination. The receptors originated from an adult in good health.

The chain links TRBV9 to TRBJ1-6; TRBD1 matches 9 bases. The CDR3 loop spans 16 amino acids. Looked up from germline, CDR1 is SGDLS and CDR2 is YYNGEE. V trimming: 3 bases; J trimming: 8 bases; junction bases outside the gene matches: 9. CDR3 sequence (DNA): TGTGCCAGCAGCGAAAGGGACAGGGTCGGGGATTCACCCCTCCACTTT. Translating gives CASSERDRVGDSPLHF.

This clone was seen only once. The V call is TRBV30, the J call TRBJ1-5; D uncertain. This CDR3 comprises 14 residues. Trimming removed 1 base from V and 3 bases from J, with 10 bases in between. Germline V gene data show CDR1 as GTSNPN and CDR2 as SVGIG (reference sequence). CDR3 region: CAWSGRRNNQPQHF. CDR3 sequence (DNA): TGTGCCTGGAGTGGTAGACGTAACAATCAGCCCCAGCATTTT.

On this clone itself: An end of the junction differs from the germline gene, which may be a read error. The CDR3 nucleotides read TGTGCCAAAACTGTGACAGCCGAAAACATTCAGTACTTC. Translated: CAKTVTAENIQYF. The chain combines TRBV28 with TRBJ2-4, with D maybe TRBD1 (5 bases). The germline V gene encodes CDR1 MDHEN and CDR2 SYDVKM. The CDR3 has 13 residues.

The chain is built from TRBV3-1 (or the pseudogene TRBV3-2) and TRBJ1-1; the D is unclear. This CDR3 contains 13 residues. The ends were cut back, 0 bases at V and 5 bases at J, with 7 bases in the middle. Germline V gene data show CDR1 as LGHDT and CDR2 as YNNKEL (reference sequence). The CDR3 region is CASSQEWGTEAFF. CDR3 sequence (DNA): TGTGCCAGCAGCCAAGAATGGGGAACTGAAGCTTTCTTT.

CDR3: CASSQGLALSYEQYF. CDR3 DNA: TGTGCCAGCAGCCAAGGACTAGCTCTCTCCTACGAGCAGTACTTC. V is TRBV4-2 and J is TRBJ2-7; 7 bases fit TRBD2. Germline lookup yields CDR1 LGHNA and CDR2 YNFKEQ. Trimming at V came to 1 base and at J to 0 bases, leaving 3 bases not matched to a gene. The CDR3 is 15 residues long.

The V and J genes are TRBV18 and TRBJ1-6; 7 bases fit TRBD1. The CDR3 consists of 15 residues. The J segment lost 7 bases and the V segment lost 3 bases, leaving 6 bases of the junction unmatched. From germline, CDR1 is KGHSH and CDR2 LQKENI. CDR3 residues: CASSPRGQENSPLHF. The CDR3 region has the DNA TGTGCCAGCTCACCGCGAGGACAGGAGAATTCACCCCTCCACTTT.

The count of this clone is one. The chain carries TRBV10-3 and TRBJ2-7, with D possibly TRBD2 on 6 matching bases. Germline V gives CDR1 ENHRY, CDR2 SYGVKD. Trimming shortened V by 6 bases and J by 0 bases, and 18 bases separated the two germline ends. The CDR3 is made up of 16 amino acids. The CDR3 bases are TGTGCCATCAGCGACGACCACAAGACTAGCTCCTACGAGCAGTACTTC. Protein sequence: CAISDDHKTSSYEQYF.

The chain is built from TRBV28 and TRBJ1-2; D might be TRBD1 (5 bases). This CDR3 contains 14 residues. Deletions cut 5 bases from V and 3 bases from J, with 13 bases between. Germline V lookup: CDR1 MDHEN, CDR2 SYDVKM. The CDR3 sequence is CASSVPSGDYGYTF. The DNA for the CDR3 is TGTGCCAGCAGTGTTCCTTCGGGGGACTATGGCTACACCTTC.

The chain couples TRBV6-2 or TRBV6-3 to TRBJ2-2; the D gene is possibly TRBD1 (6 bases). Germline V gives CDR1 MNHEY, CDR2 SVGEGT. The V end was cut by 0 bases, the J end by 5 bases, with 16 bases between. The CDR3 runs to 17 residues. The CDR3 here is CASSYSGRGLRTGELFF. The CDR3 DNA sequence: TGTGCCAGCAGTTACTCGGGCAGGGGCCTCCGGACCGGGGAGCTGTTTTTT.

The V call is TRBV30, the J call TRBJ1-5; TRBD1 might be the D (5 bases). Germline lookup yields CDR1 GTSNPN and CDR2 SVGIG (reference sequence). This CDR3 has 13 amino acids. V lost 5 bases, J lost 11 bases, and 19 bases lay in between. Here the CDR3 reads CAWGDGQGLAQHF. CDR3 coding DNA: TGTGCCTGGGGGGATGGGCAGGGATTAGCCCAGCATTTT.